This TCR beta chain was identified during a study of T cell repertoires in cytomegalovirus infection (dated by TCRdb to the late 2010s). Study-level background: The peptide stimulations were aimed at well-studied HLA-B-restricted epitopes as well as recently identified HLA-C-restricted CMV epitopes, whose presentation resists viral immunomodulation. Donor HLA type was relevant to the analysis, because carriage of CMV infection together with the matching HLA type was indicated by public TCR beta signatures. Study-level results and caveats: The ex vivo response was dominated by HLA-C-restricted CMV-specific TCR beta clonotypes, which also provided the single most frequent clonotype in two of eight donors. Cumulative frequency of public TCR beta family members discriminated carriers of CMV infection plus the relevant HLA type in this cohort and an independent roughly 330-donor cohort.

The treatment or condition label corresponds to: in vitro stimulation with specific CMV peptide epitopes to enrich CMV-specific T cells. The listed sequencing device is Illumina HiSeq 1500. The public reads were reanalyzed by TCRdb: fastp trimming at Q25, MiXCR alignment, in-frame beta chains only. Duplicate CDR3 protein sequences are folded into a single record with the most common DNA and genes. In all, the sample holds about 830,000 distinct CDR3 sequences, and over 25% of those were seen once. The top ten hold under 15% of the sample. This clonotype showed up many times. The clone's antigen remains unknown. The sample holds no much larger clone one base away, and base qualities are not on file. The sequencing here drew on cultured CD8+ T cells from PBMCs, taken from culture after CMV antigen stimulation. This clonotype was obtained from a human donor in good health (CMV status not recorded). Some clones in this sample may be carry-over from other donors' samples.

The sequenced DNA: TGTGCTAGTGGCCTTACAGGGAGAGAGCAGTTCTTC. It encodes CASGLTGREQFF. Rearrangement joined TRBV12-5 to TRBJ2-1; TRBD1 is perhaps the D gene, given 6 matching bases. The CDR3 runs 12 amino acids, cysteine and phenylalanine included. Just the 36-base CDR3 DNA is kept, in frame starting at base 1. As encoded in the germline V gene, CDR1 is LGHNT while CDR2 is FRNRAP. The trim is 6 bases for V and 10 bases for J, with a gap of 13 bases between the germline ends.